The 30 T cell receptor beta chains below come from one sample, sequenced in a study of cytomegalovirus exposure and HLA in healthy donors. In the PCR, 60 Vbeta and 13 Jbeta primers were used. The method was immunoSEQ multiplex PCR; TCRdb's version includes in-frame clones alone and lacks a portion of them. The data hold around 130,000 clones, with roughly 80% observed a single time. Source material: PBMCs. The receptors here all came from a female donor in good health and CMV-seronegative.

In its sample, this clone was seen a few times. The CDR3 loop is CASSIGQIGKLFF. CDR3 sequence (DNA): TGTGCCAGCAGTATCGGACAGATCGGAAAACTGTTTTTT. V and J are TRBV6-5 and TRBJ1-4; a weak D match, TRBD1 (6 bases). V was shortened by 5 bases and J by 10 bases, with 14 bases between the two germline ends. CDR1 is MNHEY and CDR2 is SVGAGI in the germline V gene. This CDR3 region has 13 residues.

V and J are TRBV4-1 and TRBJ2-7; 10 bases line up with TRBD2. After removal of 0 bases from V and 3 bases from J, the junction contained 5 bases not matched to a gene. Germline assignment: CDR1 MGHRA and CDR2 YSYEKL. This CDR3 spans 16 amino acids. The CDR3 DNA follows: TGCGCCAGCAGCCAAGATCGCACTAGCGGGATCTACGAGCAGTACTTC. Translating gives CASSQDRTSGIYEQYF.

This chain uses TRBV7-6 with TRBJ2-7; D perhaps matches TRBD1 (5 bases). Germline CDR1 SGHVS, CDR2 FNYEAQ. The length of the CDR3 is 15 residues. The germline V and J ends were trimmed by 0 bases and 0 bases, with 9 bases remaining between them. DNA of the CDR3: TGTGCCAGCAGCTTAGCTCAGGGAATCTCCTACGAGCAGTACTTC. Amino acid sequence: CASSLAQGISYEQYF. Full variable domain (missing parts from reference TRBV7-6 and TRBJ2-7): GAGVSQSPRYKVTKRGQDVALRCDPISGHVSLYWYRQALGQGPEFLTYFNYEAQQDKSGLPNDRFSAERPEGSISTLTIQRTEQRDSAMYRCASSLAQGISYEQYFGPGTRLTVT.

The sample holds a few counts of this clone. The chain uses TRBV27 and TRBJ2-1; a weak D match, TRBD1 (5 bases). V dropped 7 bases and J dropped 7 bases, with 20 bases sitting between them. Germline V gene sequence: CDR1 MNHEY, CDR2 SMNVEV (reference sequence). This CDR3 is built from 15 residues. CDR3 sequence (DNA): TGTGCCAGCACCTTGGGGCACGGTATTAGGAATGAGCAGTTCTTC. Translated: CASTLGHGIRNEQFF.

A note on this clone: Other DNA sequences within the sample encode an identical CDR3. The chain carries TRBV2 and TRBJ1-5, with D perhaps matching TRBD1 (6 bases). The V and J ends lost 1 base and 0 bases respectively, with 13 bases between them. CDR3 length: 17 residues. Germline V CDR1 and CDR2: SNHLY, FYNNEI. The CDR3 DNA is TGTGCCAGCAGTGAAGAGAGGGGCAGGGGTAGCAATCAGCCCCAGCATTTT. Encoded protein: CASSEERGRGSNQPQHF. Full variable domain (missing parts from reference TRBV2 and TRBJ1-5): EPEVTQTPSHQVTQMGQEVILRCVPISNHLYFYWYRQILGQKVEFLVSFYNNEISEKSEIFDDQFSVERPDGSNFTLKIRSTKLEDSAMYFCASSEERGRGSNQPQHFGDGTRLSIL.

The V call is TRBV28, the J call TRBJ2-1, with TRBD2 matching 10 bases. Germline V gene lookup returns CDR1 MDHEN and CDR2 SYDVKM. The CDR3 is 14 residues long. In DNA, the CDR3 is TGTGCTTCGGGAAGCGGGAGGGTTTACAATGAGCAGTTCTTC. Translating it yields CASGSGRVYNEQFF.

The CDR3 protein is CASSVDRVTEAFF. CDR3 bases: TGTGCCAGCAGCGTAGACAGGGTCACTGAAGCTTTCTTT. J is TRBJ1-1 and V is TRBV9; tentatively, D is TRBD1 (6 bases). CDR3 length: 13 residues. Trimming removed 0 bases at V and 4 bases at J, with 7 bases between. In germline, CDR1 is SGDLS, CDR2 YYNGEE.

V gene TRBV28 combines with J gene TRBJ1-5; tentative D call: TRBD1 (6 bases). The CDR3 totals 17 residues. V lost 5 bases to trimming and J lost 0 bases, with 17 bases between them. Germline assignment: CDR1 MDHEN and CDR2 SYDVKM. The CDR3 coding sequence is TGTGCCAGCAGTCTACGACAGGCCAAGTATAGCAATCAGCCCCAGCATTTT. Translated: CASSLRQAKYSNQPQHF.

This clone occurred a few times. The chain couples TRBV30 to TRBJ1-1, with 9 nucleotides matching TRBD1. The germline V gene encodes CDR1 GTSNPN and CDR2 SVGIG (reference sequence). V lost 1 base, J lost 4 bases, and 1 base stayed unmatched. This CDR3 comprises 13 residues. The CDR3 loop is CAWSGTGVTEAFF. DNA of the CDR3: TGTGCCTGGAGTGGGACAGGGGTCACTGAAGCTTTCTTT. Based on the CDR3 plus reference TRBV30 and TRBJ1-1, the full variable domain is SQTIHQWPATLVQPVGSPLSLECTVEGTSNPNLYWYRQAAGRGLQLLFYSVGIGQISSEVPQNLSASRPQDRQFILSSKKLLLSDSGFYLCAWSGTGVTEAFFGQGTRLTVV.

V gene TRBV28 combines with J gene TRBJ1-2, with TRBD1 identical over 9 bases. Germline CDR1 is MDHEN and CDR2 is SYDVKM. This CDR3 comprises 18 residues. The V and J ends lost 8 bases and 5 bases, in that order; junction bases with no gene match: 21. The CDR3 sequence is CASERMKRTGTGLYGYTF. In nucleotides, the CDR3 is TGTGCCAGCGAGCGTATGAAGCGTACCGGGACAGGGCTATATGGCTACACCTTC.

This clone was observed a few times. The CDR3 spells CASSPDRFPGELFF. For the CDR3, the DNA is TGTGCCAGTAGCCCAGACAGGTTTCCCGGGGAGCTGTTTTTT. The V gene is TRBV19, the J gene TRBJ2-2; the D gene is possibly TRBD1 (6 bases). V was cut by 6 bases and J by 6 bases, with 14 bases left in between. Germline V CDR1 and CDR2: LNHDA, SQIVND (reference sequence). CDR3 length: 14 residues.

The V call is TRBV6-6, the J call TRBJ2-1; weak D call: TRBD2 (6 bases). From germline, CDR1 is MNHNY and CDR2 SVGAGI (reference sequence). V gave up 2 bases and J gave up 7 bases, with 9 bases separating them. This CDR3 has 13 amino acids. Here the CDR3 reads CASSYDSGNEQFF. The CDR3 region has the DNA TGTGCCAGCAGTTACGACAGCGGGAATGAGCAGTTCTTC.

Of note for this clone: At one boundary the junction diverges from the germline segment, which might be a read error. The gene calls are TRBV7-8 and TRBJ2-3; 7 nucleotides agree with TRBD2. Germline loops: CDR1 SGHVS, CDR2 FQNEAQ. This CDR3 has 15 amino acids. CDR3 sequence: CASSLERGSTDTQYF. CDR3 sequence (DNA): TGTGCCAGCAGCTTAGAGCGCGGGAGCACGGATACGCAGTATTTT.

V usage is TRBV28 and J usage is TRBJ1-2, with D unclear. CDR1 and CDR2 from the germline V gene are MDHEN and SYDVKM. V was pared by 2 bases and J by 8 bases, with 15 bases between. The CDR3 consists of 14 residues. This chain's CDR3 is CASSLRGLVIGYTF. CDR3 nucleotide sequence: TGTGCCAGCAGTTTACGGGGTTTGGTGATAGGCTACACCTTC.

The chain couples TRBV5-1 to TRBJ2-7, with 9 bases matching TRBD1. Germline V gives CDR1 SGHRS, CDR2 YFSETQ. The CDR3 has 14 residues. The J segment lost 7 bases and the V segment lost 4 bases, leaving 9 bases of the junction unmatched. This CDR3 reads CASSGTGLPSEQYF. CDR3 sequence (DNA): TGCGCCAGCAGCGGGACAGGGCTCCCGAGTGAGCAGTACTTC.

The chain combines TRBV28 with TRBJ1-1, with 8 bases identical to TRBD1. V lost 5 bases and J lost 3; bases outside the gene matches: 5. Germline CDR1 is MDHEN and CDR2 is SYDVKM. The CDR3 loop spans 14 amino acids. In DNA form, the CDR3 reads TGTGCCAGCAGTCCGCCAGGGGGCCACACTGAAGCTTTCTTT. This translates into CASSPPGGHTEAFF.

CDR3 sequence reads: CASSDGAYGYTF. DNA of the CDR3: TGTGCCAGTAGTGATGGGGCCTATGGCTACACCTTC. V is TRBV7-2 and J is TRBJ1-2, with D possibly matching TRBD1 (5 bases). Trimming shortened V by 9 bases and J by 4 bases, and 12 bases separated the two germline ends. Per germline, CDR1 SGHTA and CDR2 FQGNSA. The CDR3 contains 12 residues. The whole variable domain, remainder taken from reference TRBV7-2 and TRBJ1-2, is GAGVSQSPSNKVTEKGKDVELRCDPISGHTALYWYRQSLGQGLEFLIYFQGNSAPDKSGLPSDRFSAERTGGSVSTLTIQRTQQEDSAVYLCASSDGAYGYTFGSGTRLTVV.

The chain couples TRBV28 to TRBJ2-7; 9 bases map to TRBD2. Per germline, CDR1 MDHEN and CDR2 SYDVKM. This CDR3 has 16 residues. Trimming cost V 8 bases and J 2 bases; bases outside gene matches: 13. The DNA for the CDR3 is TGTGCCAGCCGGGAGGTAGCGGGAGAAAGGACCTACGAGCAGTACTTC. Its protein product is CASREVAGERTYEQYF.

This clone was observed a handful of times. The rearrangement links TRBV5-6 to TRBJ2-3, with 7 bases matching TRBD1. The length of the CDR3 is 14 residues. The J segment lost 3 bases and the V segment lost 3 bases, leaving 4 bases of the junction unmatched. In germline, CDR1 is SGHDT, CDR2 YYEEEE. The CDR3 DNA is TGTGCCAGCAGCTACCGACAGGGTACAGATACGCAGTATTTT. Its protein product is CASSYRQGTDTQYF.

J is TRBJ1-5 and V is TRBV6-5, with D possibly being TRBD1 (5 bases). This CDR3 region has 14 residues. The ends were cut back, 3 bases at V and 3 bases at J, with 9 bases in the middle. The germline V gene has CDR1 MNHEY and CDR2 SVGAGI. As DNA, the CDR3 is TGTGCCAGCAGTTATGGACAAAACAATCAGCCCCAGCATTTT. It is translated as CASSYGQNNQPQHF.

This chain connects TRBV28 to TRBJ2-2; 7 bases fit TRBD2. The V gene's germline CDR1 is MDHEN and CDR2 SYDVKM. The CDR3 has 14 residues. The ends lost 8 bases at V and 5 bases at J; junction bases unmatched: 8. CDR3 sequence reads: CASGTNGRTGELFF. The CDR3 nucleotides are TGTGCCAGCGGAACTAACGGGAGGACCGGGGAGCTGTTTTTT.

The chain carries TRBV6-1 and TRBJ2-7, with D maybe TRBD1 (5 bases). V gave up 8 bases and J gave up 2 bases, with 16 bases separating them. Germline loops: CDR1 MNHNS, CDR2 SASEGT. The CDR3 contains 14 residues. The CDR3 sequence is CASSKRQPAYEQYF. The CDR3, as DNA: TGTGCCAGCTCTAAAAGACAGCCCGCCTACGAGCAGTACTTC.

The V call is TRBV5-4, the J call TRBJ2-1, with 7 bases that match TRBD2. V was pared by 0 bases and J by 7 bases, with 7 bases of the junction left unmatched. The CDR3 is 15 residues long. CDR1 is SGHNT and CDR2 is YYREEE in the germline V gene (reference sequence). The CDR3 nucleotides are TGTGCCAGCAGCTTGGGGGCTAGCGGTGGGAATGAGCAGTTCTTC. Amino acids: CASSLGASGGNEQFF.

V and J are TRBV6-5 and TRBJ1-2; 7 bases align to TRBD1. Germline values: CDR1 MNHEY, CDR2 SVGAGI. After removal of 2 bases from V and 4 bases from J, the junction contained 10 bases not matched to a gene. The CDR3 length is 16 residues. Here the CDR3 reads CASSYRRGQGGYGYTF. CDR3 in DNA: TGTGCCAGCAGTTACCGTCGTGGTCAGGGGGGCTATGGCTACACCTTC.

The chain carries TRBV18 and TRBJ2-1, with TRBD1 matching 8 bases. Germline trimming cut 3 bases from V and 2 bases from J; bases unmatched to any gene: 9. The CDR3 sequence is 17 residues long. The germline CDR1 and CDR2 sequences are KGHSH and LQKENI. CDR3 bases: TGTGCCAGCTCACCCCAGGGGGCGGGGAACACCTACAATGAGCAGTTCTTC. Translating gives CASSPQGAGNTYNEQFF.

The chain joins TRBV5-6 to TRBJ1-2, with a weak D call TRBD1 (5 bases). Trimming pared 0 bases from V and 8 bases from J, leaving 17 bases between. CDR1 SGHDT and CDR2 YYEEEE come from the germline V gene. This CDR3 has 15 amino acids. Written as DNA, the CDR3 is TGTGCCAGCAGCTTGGCCGGGCAGGGAGGCGACGGCTACACCTTC. Its protein product is CASSLAGQGGDGYTF.

This rearrangement joins TRBV6-1 to TRBJ1-2; 8 bases map to TRBD1. The trim removed 4 bases at V and 3 bases at J, leaving 7 bases unmatched. This CDR3 is built from 15 residues. The germline V gene has CDR1 MNHNS and CDR2 SASEGT. For the CDR3, the DNA is TGTGCCAGCAGTGTGGAGGACAGGGCGTACTATGGCTACACCTTC. Translating gives CASSVEDRAYYGYTF.

This clone showed up just once. This sequence joins TRBV6-5 and TRBJ2-3, with TRBD2 identical over 9 bases. The germline CDR1 and CDR2 sequences are MNHEY and SVGAGI. The CDR3 is 16 residues long. V lost 2 bases and J lost 5; bases outside the gene matches: 8. The DNA for the CDR3 is TGTGCCAGCAGTTACGAGGCTAGCGGGATTGGAGATACGCAGTATTTT. The encoded protein is CASSYEASGIGDTQYF.

This chain uses TRBV28 with TRBJ2-5, with 9 bases fitting TRBD2. This CDR3 contains 14 residues. Unmatched junction bases numbered 8, after V lost 7 bases and J lost 5 bases. From germline, CDR1 is MDHEN and CDR2 SYDVKM. CDR3 sequence reads: CASTPGLAGETQYF. CDR3 DNA: TGTGCCAGCACTCCGGGACTAGCAGGGGAGACCCAGTACTTC.

This chain connects TRBV6-5 to TRBJ1-3; D is undetermined. CDR3 length equals 11 residues. CDR1 and CDR2 (germline): MNHEY, SVGAGI. V lost 8 bases and J 3 bases, leaving 5 bases between the germline ends. CDR3 in DNA: TGTGCCAGCGGGAGTGGAAACACCATATATTTT. Encoded protein: CASGSGNTIYF.